This T cell receptor (beta chain) was recorded in a study of T cell responses to AZD1222 COVID-19 vaccine. Germline V gene sequence: CDR1 LNHDA, CDR2 SQIVND (reference sequence). This CDR3 contains 15 residues. J was trimmed by 0 bases and V by 4 bases; bases with no gene match: 4. Produced via immunoSEQ multiplex PCR; TCRdb's table is partial and in-frame only. The table lists some 130,000 clones, approximately 93% of them singletons, with 5% to 5.5% in the top ten. General study findings and limits: At 160-218 and 743-854, vaccine-associated CD4 TCRs were dominant, and they spanned spike. With two AZD1222 doses given, Spike-specific TCR breadth and depth both rose. Reportedly, close to half of spike-specific TCRs are directed against unmutated variant regions.

This clone was observed once. Its antigen is not known. The rearrangement uses TRBV19 and TRBJ2-7; 9 nucleotides agree with TRBD2. The sequence came from an adult in good health. The sample was peripheral blood, taken on day 0 of AZD1222 vaccination. DNA for the CDR3: TGTGCCAGTAGTACCCTAGCGGGACGCTCCTACGAGCAGTACTTC. It specifies CASSTLAGRSYEQYF.